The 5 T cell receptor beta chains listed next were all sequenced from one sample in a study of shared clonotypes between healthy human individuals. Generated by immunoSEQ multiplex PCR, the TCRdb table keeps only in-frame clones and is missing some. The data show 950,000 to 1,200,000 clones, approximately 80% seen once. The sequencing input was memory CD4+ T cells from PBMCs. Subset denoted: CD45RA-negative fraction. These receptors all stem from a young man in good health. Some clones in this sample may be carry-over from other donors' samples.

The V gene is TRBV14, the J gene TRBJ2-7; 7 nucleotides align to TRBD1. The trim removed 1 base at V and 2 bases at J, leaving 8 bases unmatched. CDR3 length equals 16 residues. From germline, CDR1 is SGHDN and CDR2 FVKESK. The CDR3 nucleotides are TGTGCCAGCAGCCAAGTTGTATGGGACAGAACCTACGAGCAGTACTTC. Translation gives CASSQVVWDRTYEQYF.

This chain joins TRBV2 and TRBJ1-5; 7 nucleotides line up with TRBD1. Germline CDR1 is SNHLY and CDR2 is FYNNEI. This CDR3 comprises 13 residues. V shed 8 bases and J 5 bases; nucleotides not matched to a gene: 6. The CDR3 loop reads CASGGGRDQPQHF. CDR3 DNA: TGTGCCAGCGGAGGGGGCAGAGATCAGCCCCAGCATTTT.

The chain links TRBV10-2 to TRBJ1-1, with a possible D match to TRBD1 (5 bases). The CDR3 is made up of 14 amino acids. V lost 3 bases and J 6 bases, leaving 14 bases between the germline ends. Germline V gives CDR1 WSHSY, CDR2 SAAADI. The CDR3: CASSELPGIAEAFF. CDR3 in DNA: TGCGCCAGCAGTGAATTACCAGGGATCGCTGAAGCTTTCTTT.

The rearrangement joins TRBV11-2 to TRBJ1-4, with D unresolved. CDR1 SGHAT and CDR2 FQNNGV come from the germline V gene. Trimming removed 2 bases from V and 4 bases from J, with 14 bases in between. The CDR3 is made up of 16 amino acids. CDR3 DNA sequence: TGTGCCAGCAGCTTAAAGGCGTCAGGCTTTAATGAAAAACTGTTTTTT. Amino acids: CASSLKASGFNEKLFF.

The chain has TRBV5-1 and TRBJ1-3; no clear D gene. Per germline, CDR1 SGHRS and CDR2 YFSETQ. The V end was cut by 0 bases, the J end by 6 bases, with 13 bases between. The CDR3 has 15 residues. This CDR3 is CASSLGLSFENTIYF. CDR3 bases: TGCGCCAGCAGCTTGGGGCTTTCGTTCGAAAACACCATATATTTT.